The rows below give T cell receptor beta chains drawn from one sample of a study of T cells in Graves' hyperthyroidism and ophthalmopathy. One entry per CDR3 protein, called by TCRdb with MiXCR from the multiplex PCR reads. The repertoire includes about 520,000 distinct CDR3 sequences, roughly 25% of them detected once, and roughly 10% sits in the top ten. Sequencing used blood. The receptors were gathered from a woman aged 25 to 39 with Graves' ophthalmopathy. Both conserved end residues are part of each CDR3. Fields, in order: CDR3 length, clone size, V gene, D gene, J gene, CDR3 DNA, CDR3 protein. The D gene is left open where the match is weak. Not every row has a clone size; where given, it reads once, few, many or a size class.

15,many,TRBV24-1,NA,TRBJ2-5,TGTGCCACCAAACCCAGGGACCCCGTCGGGGAGACCCAGTACTTC,CATKPRDPVGETQYF
14,many,TRBV24-1,NA,TRBJ2-2,TGTGCCACCAGTGATGGAGGGCGCAACGGGGAGCTGTTTTTT,CATSDGGRNGELFF
14,NA,TRBV6-1,TRBD2,TRBJ2-7,TGTGCCAGCAGCGGGACTACCGGGGGATACAAGCAGTACTTC,CASSGTTGGYKQYF
15,many,TRBV6-7,NA,TRBJ1-5,TGTGCCAGCAGTTACTCGGCAGGGAGGAATCAGCCCCAGCATTTT,CASSYSAGRNQPQHF
17,few,TRBV24-1,TRBD1,TRBJ1-2,TGTGCCACCAGTGACCCCTTCAGACAGGGGGCGAACTATGGCTACACCTTC,CATSDPFRQGANYGYTF
14,NA,TRBV12-3/TRBV12-4,NA,TRBJ1-1,TGTGCCAGCAGTTCATACAGCTCGAGGAATGAAGCTTTCTTT,CASSSYSSRNEAFF
15,many,TRBV5-1,TRBD1,TRBJ2-2,TGCGCCACAGGTCCCGGGACAGGGAGGACCGGGGAGCTGTTTTTT,CATGPGTGRTGELFF
15,few,TRBV12-3/TRBV12-4,TRBD1,TRBJ1-4,TGTGCCAGCAGTTCGCAGGGGGGGCCCTCCGAAAAACTGTTTTTT,CASSSQGGPSEKLFF
13,many,TRBV29-1,NA,TRBJ1-2,TGCAGCGTTGAACCACAGGTTAAATATGGCTACACCTTC,CSVEPQVKYGYTF
13,many,TRBV7-2,NA,TRBJ2-5,TGTGCCAGCAGCTTAGGTCTAGTTCGGACCCAGTACTTC,CASSLGLVRTQYF
15,NA,TRBV15,NA,TRBJ2-5,TGTGCCACCAGCAGAGTTGTCAAGGGGGGCGAGACCCAGTACTTC,CATSRVVKGGETQYF
14,many,TRBV6-5,NA,TRBJ2-5,TGTGCCAGCAGTTACGGACCCTCCCGAGAGACCCAGTACTTC,CASSYGPSRETQYF
17,few,TRBV10-3,TRBD1,TRBJ1-2,TGTGCCATCAGTGAAGGGGGACAGGGGGCAGGAGTCTATGGCTACACCTTC,CAISEGGQGAGVYGYTF
13,many,TRBV30,NA,TRBJ1-1,TGTGCCTGGTGCGGCGGGACGAACACTGAAGCTTTCTTT,CAWCGGTNTEAFF
13,NA,TRBV19,NA,TRBJ1-3,TGTGCCAGTAGTATCGGCTCTGGAAACACCATATATTTT,CASSIGSGNTIYF
14,many,TRBV29-1,TRBD2,TRBJ2-5,TGCAGCGTTGAAACTAGCGAGCACCAAGAGACCCAGTACTTC,CSVETSEHQETQYF
15,NA,TRBV5-6,TRBD2,TRBJ2-5,TGTGCCAGCAGCCCGACTAGCGGGCGGGGAGATACCCAGTACTTC,CASSPTSGRGDTQYF
17,NA,TRBV28,TRBD2,TRBJ2-7,TGTGCCACCTATTCGTCGGATTTCGGAACTAGCGGTTACGAGCAGTACTTC,CATYSSDFGTSGYEQYF
14,NA,TRBV12-3/TRBV12-4,NA,TRBJ2-2,TGTGCCAGCAGTTACCCAGGAGGAACCGGGGAGCTGTTTTTT,CASSYPGGTGELFF
14,many,TRBV4-1,TRBD1,TRBJ1-1,TGCGCCAGCAGCCAAGAATCAGGGGGCGGCCGAGCTTTCTTT,CASSQESGGGRAFF
14,NA,TRBV3-1,NA,TRBJ2-1,TGTGCCAGCAGAGGAGGGCTACTCTACAATGAGCAGTTCTTC,CASRGGLLYNEQFF
14,NA,TRBV6-5,NA,TRBJ1-5,TGTGCCAGCAGTTCGGGACCCGGAGGTAAGCCCCAGCATTTT,CASSSGPGGKPQHF
15,NA,TRBV28,TRBD1,TRBJ1-5,TGTGCCAGCAGTTGGACAGGGGGAGGCAATCAGCCCCAGCATTTT,CASSWTGGGNQPQHF
15,NA,TRBV15,TRBD2,TRBJ2-5,TGTGCCACCGGGACTAGCGGGGGGCAGGGAGAGACCCAGTACTTC,CATGTSGGQGETQYF
16,few,TRBV15,NA,TRBJ1-5,TGTGCCACCAGCAAGAGGGTCAGGGTGGACAATCAGCCCCAGCATTTT,CATSKRVRVDNQPQHF
15,many,TRBV19,TRBD1,TRBJ1-2,TGTGCCAGTAGGGACACCGGGACAGGTCTCTATGGCTACACCTTC,CASRDTGTGLYGYTF
11,many,TRBV20-1,NA,TRBJ1-1,TGCAGTGCTAGTGTCTCGCTGAGGGCTTTCTTT,CSASVSLRAFF
13,NA,TRBV9,NA,TRBJ2-2,TGTGCCAGCAGCGGGTTCTCGGTCGTGGAGCTGTTTTTT,CASSGFSVVELFF
13,NA,TRBV6-2/TRBV6-3,TRBD1,TRBJ1-1,TGTGCCAGCGAAACAGGGGGTAAAACTGAAGCTTTCTTT,CASETGGKTEAFF
15,many,TRBV27,NA,TRBJ2-7,TGTGCCAGCAGTTCCCCCCAAGCAGGGGCGGACGAGCAGTACTTC,CASSSPQAGADEQYF
10,NA,TRBV2,NA,TRBJ2-7,TGTGCCCTCCGCGGCTACGAGCAGTACTTC,CALRGYEQYF
13,few,TRBV29-1,NA,TRBJ2-2,TGCAGCGTGAGGGGGGCCAACACCGGGGAGCTGTTTTTT,CSVRGANTGELFF
13,NA,TRBV7-9,NA,TRBJ2-7,TGTGCCAGCAGCCCAGGGATTCCCGACGAGCAGTACTTC,CASSPGIPDEQYF
16,many,TRBV4-3,TRBD1,TRBJ1-1,TGCGCCAGCAGCCGAGGGACAGGGCTTATGAACACTGAAGCTTTCTTT,CASSRGTGLMNTEAFF
15,NA,TRBV28,NA,TRBJ2-4,TGTGCCAGCAGCCCCCGGACTGTGGGAGAGAACATTCAGTACTTC,CASSPRTVGENIQYF
14,few,TRBV19,TRBD1,TRBJ2-5,TGTGCCAGTAGACACACAGGGGTCCAAGAGACCCAGTACTTC,CASRHTGVQETQYF
14,NA,TRBV7-6,NA,TRBJ2-2,TGTGCCAGCGGGAGTCGGGAGATCACCGGGGAGCTGTTTTTT,CASGSREITGELFF
12,many,TRBV28,NA,TRBJ2-7,TGTGCCAGCTTCGGCAGGGGCGACGAGCAGTACTTC,CASFGRGDEQYF
14,many,TRBV6-2/TRBV6-3,NA,TRBJ2-6,TGTGCCAGCAGAGCGACGGCGGGGGCCAACGTCCTGACTTTC,CASRATAGANVLTF
14,NA,TRBV29-1,NA,TRBJ1-1,TGCAGCGTTGAAGACGGCAGATTGAACACTGAAGCTTTCTTT,CSVEDGRLNTEAFF
15,NA,TRBV11-2,TRBD2,TRBJ2-7,TGTGCCAGCAGAGGTGGGGGAGGGTGGGCCCACGAGCAGTACTTC,CASRGGGGWAHEQYF
17,once,TRBV11-1,NA,TRBJ2-6,TGTGCCAGCAGCTTAGGAGGCCCTTACTCTGGGGCCAACGTCCTGACTTTC,CASSLGGPYSGANVLTF
19,many,TRBV20-1,TRBD2,TRBJ2-5,TGCAGTGCTAGAGATGGGACTAGCGGGGGGACGGGTCGAGGAGAGACCCAGTACTTC,CSARDGTSGGTGRGETQYF
14,NA,TRBV10-3,NA,TRBJ2-7,TGTGCCATCAGTGAGTTCGGGACCCCCTACGAGCAGTACTTC,CAISEFGTPYEQYF
14,few,TRBV6-2/TRBV6-3,TRBD2,TRBJ2-7,TGTGCCAGCAGTCCGCTAGCGGAGAGCTACGAGCAGTACTTC,CASSPLAESYEQYF
14,many,TRBV6-2/TRBV6-3,NA,TRBJ2-5,TGTGCCAGCACCCCCTCGTGGGGAGAAGAGACCCAGTACTTC,CASTPSWGEETQYF
15,NA,TRBV15,NA,TRBJ1-2,TGTGCCACCAGCAGAGGGACGCCAGCTAACTATGGCTACACCTTC,CATSRGTPANYGYTF